This T cell receptor beta chain was observed in a study of T cells after yellow fever vaccination. Points on this clonotype: Antigen: not known.

Findings and limits, study-wide: Boosting was followed by the reappearance of most primary-vaccination clones (approximately 95% CD4, roughly 90% CD8).

TCRdb re-called the 5' RACE reads through MiXCR, storing one row per CDR3 protein. The table has 500,000 to 650,000 distinct CDR3 sequences, roughly a sixth seen once; the top ten hold 15% to 20%. The CDR3 length is 13 residues. V lost 6 bases and J 6 bases, leaving 13 bases between the germline ends. Per the germline V gene, CDR1 is MGHRA and CDR2 is YSYEKL. The TCR sequence derives from a man aged 18 to 29 who received the YFV17D yellow fever vaccine. The J gene is TRBJ2-3, the V gene TRBV4-1, with D possibly TRBD1 on 6 matching bases. The material sequenced was PBMCs, taken 5 to 6 days after the first yellow fever vaccination. CDR3 protein: CASSGQGWDTQYF. The DNA for the CDR3 is TGCGCCAGCAGTGGGCAGGGGTGGGATACGCAGTATTTT.